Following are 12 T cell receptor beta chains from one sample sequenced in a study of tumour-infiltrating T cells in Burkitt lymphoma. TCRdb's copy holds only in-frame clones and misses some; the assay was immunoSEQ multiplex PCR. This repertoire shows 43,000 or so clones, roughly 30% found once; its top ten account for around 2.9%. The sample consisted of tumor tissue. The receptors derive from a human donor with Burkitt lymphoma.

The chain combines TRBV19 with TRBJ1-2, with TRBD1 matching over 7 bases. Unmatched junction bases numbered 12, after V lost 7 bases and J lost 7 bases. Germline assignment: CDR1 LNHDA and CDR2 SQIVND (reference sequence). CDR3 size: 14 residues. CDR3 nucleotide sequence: TGTGCCAGTACCCAGGGGGGGAGCTGGATTGGCTACACCTTC. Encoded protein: CASTQGGSWIGYTF.

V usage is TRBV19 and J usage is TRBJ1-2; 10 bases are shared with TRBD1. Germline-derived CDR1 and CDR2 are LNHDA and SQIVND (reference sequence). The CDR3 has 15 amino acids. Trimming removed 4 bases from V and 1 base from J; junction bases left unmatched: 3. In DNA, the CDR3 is TGTGCCAGTAGTACCCGGGACAGGGGTAACTATGGCTACACCTTC. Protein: CASSTRDRGNYGYTF.

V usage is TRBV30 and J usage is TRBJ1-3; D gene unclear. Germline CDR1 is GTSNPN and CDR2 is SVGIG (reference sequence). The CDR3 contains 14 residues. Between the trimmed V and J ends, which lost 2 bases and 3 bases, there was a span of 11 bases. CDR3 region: CAWSRRSSGNTIYF. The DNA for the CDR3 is TGTGCCTGGAGTCGGAGAAGTAGTGGAAACACCATATATTTT. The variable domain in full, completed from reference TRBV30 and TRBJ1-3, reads SQTIHQWPATLVQPVGSPLSLECTVEGTSNPNLYWYRQAAGRGLQLLFYSVGIGQISSEVPQNLSASRPQDRQFILSSKKLLLSDSGFYLCAWSRRSSGNTIYFGEGSWLTVV.

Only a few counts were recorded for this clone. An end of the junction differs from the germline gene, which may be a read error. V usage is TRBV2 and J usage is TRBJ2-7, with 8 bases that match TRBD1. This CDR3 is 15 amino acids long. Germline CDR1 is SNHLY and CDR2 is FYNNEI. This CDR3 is CASIEDRAGSLPTNF. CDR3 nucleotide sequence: TGTGCCAGCATCGAGGACAGGGCCGGATCCCTACCGACCAACTTC.

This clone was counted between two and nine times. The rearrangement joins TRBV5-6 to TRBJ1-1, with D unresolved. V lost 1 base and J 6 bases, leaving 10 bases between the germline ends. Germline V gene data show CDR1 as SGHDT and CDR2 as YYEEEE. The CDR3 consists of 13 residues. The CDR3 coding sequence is TGTGCCAGCAGCTTGATTGCAAGTCCTGAAGCTTTCTTT. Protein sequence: CASSLIASPEAFF.

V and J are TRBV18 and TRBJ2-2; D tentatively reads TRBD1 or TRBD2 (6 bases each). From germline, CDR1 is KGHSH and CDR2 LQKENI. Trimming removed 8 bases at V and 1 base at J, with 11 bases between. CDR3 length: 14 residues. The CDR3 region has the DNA TGTGCCAGCCCGGGGGCGGTGAACACCGGGGAGCTGTTTTTT. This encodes CASPGAVNTGELFF.

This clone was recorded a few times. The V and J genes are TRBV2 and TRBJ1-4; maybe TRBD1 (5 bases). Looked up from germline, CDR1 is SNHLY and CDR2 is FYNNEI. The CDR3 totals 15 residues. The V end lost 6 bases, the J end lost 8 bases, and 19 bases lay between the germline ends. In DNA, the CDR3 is TGTGCCAGCAGCGAGGGAGCCTCTCGGGGGGAAAAACTGTTTTTT. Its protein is CASSEGASRGEKLFF.

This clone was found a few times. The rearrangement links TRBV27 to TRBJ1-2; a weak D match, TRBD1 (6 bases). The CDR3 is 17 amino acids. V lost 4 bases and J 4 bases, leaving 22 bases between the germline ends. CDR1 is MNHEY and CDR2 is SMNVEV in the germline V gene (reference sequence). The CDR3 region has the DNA TGTGCCAGCAGTTATATCATACAGGGATATATCCCCTATGGCTACACCTTC. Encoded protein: CASSYIIQGYIPYGYTF.

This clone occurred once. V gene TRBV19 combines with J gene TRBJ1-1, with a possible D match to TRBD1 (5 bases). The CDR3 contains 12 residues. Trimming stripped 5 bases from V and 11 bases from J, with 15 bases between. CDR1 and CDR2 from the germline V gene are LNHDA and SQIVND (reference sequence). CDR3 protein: CASSPLQATAFF. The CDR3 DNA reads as TGTGCCAGTAGTCCTTTACAGGCCACGGCTTTCTTT.

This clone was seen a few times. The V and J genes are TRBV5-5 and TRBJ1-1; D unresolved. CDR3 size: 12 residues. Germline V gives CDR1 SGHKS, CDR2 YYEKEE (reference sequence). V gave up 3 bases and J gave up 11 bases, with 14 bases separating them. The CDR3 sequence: CASSSLLFPAFF. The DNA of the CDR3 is TGTGCCAGCAGCTCACTGCTCTTCCCGGCTTTCTTT. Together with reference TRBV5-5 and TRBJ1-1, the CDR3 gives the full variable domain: DAGVTQSPTHLIKTRGQQVTLRCSPISGHKSVSWYQQVLGQGPQFIFQYYEKEERGRGNFPDRFSARQFPNYSSELNVNALLLGDSALYLCASSSLLFPAFFGQGTRLTVV.

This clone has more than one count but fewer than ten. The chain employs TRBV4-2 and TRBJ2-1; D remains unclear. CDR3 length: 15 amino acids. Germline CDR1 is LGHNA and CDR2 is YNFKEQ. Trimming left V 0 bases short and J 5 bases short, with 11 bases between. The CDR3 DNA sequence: TGTGCCAGCAGCCAAGATTGGACCGAGAACAATGAGCAGTTCTTC. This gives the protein CASSQDWTENNEQFF.

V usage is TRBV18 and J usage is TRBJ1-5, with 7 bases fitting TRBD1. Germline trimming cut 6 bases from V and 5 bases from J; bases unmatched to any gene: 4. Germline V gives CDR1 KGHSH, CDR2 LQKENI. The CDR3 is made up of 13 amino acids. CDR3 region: CASSQDRDQPQHF. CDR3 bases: TGTGCCAGCTCCCAAGACAGGGATCAGCCCCAGCATTTT.